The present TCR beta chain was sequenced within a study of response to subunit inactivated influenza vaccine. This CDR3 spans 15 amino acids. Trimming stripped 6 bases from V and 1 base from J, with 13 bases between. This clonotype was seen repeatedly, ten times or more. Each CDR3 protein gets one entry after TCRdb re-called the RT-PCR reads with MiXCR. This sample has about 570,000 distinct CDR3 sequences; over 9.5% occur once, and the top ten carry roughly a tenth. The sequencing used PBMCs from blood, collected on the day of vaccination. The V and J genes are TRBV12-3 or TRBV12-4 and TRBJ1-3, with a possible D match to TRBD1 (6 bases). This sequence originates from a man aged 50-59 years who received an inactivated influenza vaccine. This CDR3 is CASSQSGVSGNTIYF. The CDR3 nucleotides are TGTGCCAGCAGCCAGTCAGGGGTTTCTGGAAACACCATATATTTT.